A single sample gave rise to the 9 T cell receptor beta chains below, sequenced in a study of CD8 T cells in Susac syndrome. With random hexamers, reverse transcription was performed on roughly 0.45 to 1 ug of RNA. TCRdb ran MiXCR on the immunoSEQ multiplex PCR reads and lists one entry per CDR3 protein. In the table there are approximately 260,000 distinct CDR3 sequences, less than 96% of which are singletons. Sequencing input: CD4+ T cells from PBMCs. All receptors derive from a human donor with Susac syndrome.

V gene TRBV9 combines with J gene TRBJ2-1; 7 nucleotides line up with TRBD2. Unmatched junction bases numbered 7, after V lost 4 bases and J lost 3 bases. This CDR3 contains 15 residues. The germline CDR1 and CDR2 sequences are SGDLS and YYNGEE. In DNA form, the CDR3 reads TGTGCCAGCAGCCCCGAAGCGGGAATCTACAATGAGCAGTTCTTC. Encoded protein: CASSPEAGIYNEQFF.

The rearrangement links TRBV29-1 to TRBJ2-1; D could derive from TRBD1 or TRBD2 (5 bases each). Trimming removed 7 bases at V and 0 bases at J, with 25 bases between. The CDR3 has 18 residues. In germline, CDR1 is SQVTM, CDR2 ANQGSEA. The chain's CDR3 is CSAKKNSPGPRSYNEQFF. The CDR3 DNA reads as TGCAGCGCTAAAAAGAATTCGCCGGGACCACGCTCCTACAATGAGCAGTTCTTC.

The chain is built from TRBV11-3 and TRBJ2-3; 8 bases map to TRBD2. This CDR3 region has 16 residues. After removal of 1 base from V and 0 bases from J, the junction contained 3 bases not matched to a gene. Germline CDR1 SGHNT, CDR2 YENEEA. This CDR3 reads CASSLALAGSTDTQYF. The CDR3 nucleotides are TGTGCCAGCAGCTTAGCGTTAGCGGGGAGCACAGATACGCAGTATTTT.

This chain uses TRBV20-1 with TRBJ2-7; the match to TRBD2 covers 13 bases. The CDR3 is 15 amino acids. In germline, CDR1 is DFQATT, CDR2 SNEGSKA (reference sequence). The junction had 5 bases not matched to a gene; V was cut back by 4 bases and J by 2 bases. CDR3 sequence reads: CSATTGLAGAYEQYF. CDR3 sequence (DNA): TGCAGTGCTACCACCGGACTAGCGGGAGCCTACGAGCAGTACTTC.

The chain couples TRBV28 to TRBJ2-1; 9 nucleotides agree with TRBD1. Trimming removed 7 bases from V and 4 bases from J; junction bases left unmatched: 5. Germline CDR1 and CDR2: MDHEN and SYDVKM. CDR3 length: 14 residues. This chain's CDR3 is CASNPGQGYNEQFF. For the CDR3, the DNA is TGTGCCAGCAACCCGGGACAGGGTTACAATGAGCAGTTCTTC.

As to this clonotype: The junction shows a germline mismatch at one end, possibly a read error. The genes are TRBV29-1 and TRBJ1-2; D is unresolved. The germline gives CDR1 SQVTM, CDR2 ANQGSEA. The CDR3 is 12 amino acids. CDR3 loop: CSVVGGSKGYTF. The CDR3 nucleotides are TGCAGTGTTGTGGGCGGGAGCAAAGGCTACACCTTC.

The chain joins TRBV20-1 to TRBJ1-1; D not resolved. In germline, CDR1 is DFQATT, CDR2 SNEGSKA (reference sequence). CDR3 length: 12 amino acids. Trimming removed 1 base at V and 4 bases at J, with 7 bases between. CDR3 nucleotide sequence: TGCAGTGCTAGAGCTTGGGGCACTGAAGCTTTCTTT. This translates into CSARAWGTEAFF.

CDR3 amino acids: CATSRDPLQRETQYF. In DNA form, the CDR3 reads TGTGCCACCAGCAGAGATCCCCTCCAGCGGGAGACCCAGTACTTC. The chain recombines TRBV15 with TRBJ2-5; possibly TRBD2 for D (5 bases). CDR3 length: 15 amino acids. Germline CDR1 and CDR2: LNHNV and YYDKDF (reference sequence). The V end was cut by 0 bases, the J end by 5 bases, with 13 bases between.

The chain links TRBV4-1 to TRBJ2-7; D could derive from TRBD1 or TRBD2 (6 bases each). The CDR3 length is 14 residues. Germline V gene sequence: CDR1 MGHRA, CDR2 YSYEKL. Trimming took 1 base from V and 6 from J, leaving 13 bases between them. CDR3 DNA sequence: TGCGCCAGCAGCCAAGGACCGGGGGCGAGCGAGCAGTACTTC. Amino acids: CASSQGPGASEQYF.